This T cell receptor (beta chain) was retrieved from a study of shared clonotypes between healthy human individuals. On the study more broadly: Plates per donor: three CD4 naive, three CD4 memory, two CD8 naive, one CD8 memory. Overall study results and limits: The study found about 5% of naive CD4 clonotypes shared across a few donors.

The CDR3 spans 13 residues. The ends were cut back, 3 bases at V and 5 bases at J, with 8 bases in the middle. CDR1 is MGHRA, CDR2 YSYEKL, per germline. Only Caucasian adults living in Nashville, Tennessee served as donors. Note on this clone: Its target is unknown.

As handled by the study authors: Filtering differed because ImmunoSEQ produced junction-only sequences that carried no quality scores. Some clones are missing from TCRdb's copy, which holds only in-frame ones; the method was immunoSEQ multiplex PCR. That table gives V, J and clone size, and the DNA gave D and trimming. The data contain 300,000 to 400,000 clones, less than 85% of them singletons. Material: memory CD4+ T cells sorted from blood. The subset here: CD45RA-negative fraction. The rearrangement uses TRBV4-1 and TRBJ1-3, with D uncertain. The clonotype was recovered from a man aged 25 to 40 in good health. The CDR3 spells CASSHPARNTIYF. DNA of the CDR3: TGCGCCAGCAGCCATCCCGCCCGAAACACCATATATTTT.